The clone carrying this T cell receptor beta chain was counted between two and nine times. Its antigen is currently unknown. The entry originates in a study of response to subunit inactivated influenza vaccine. Findings of the study overall: Few new T cells, the authors suggested, are recruited by each seasonal influenza vaccination.

MiXCR, run by TCRdb on the RT-PCR reads, gives a single entry per CDR3 protein. Of about 650,000 distinct CDR3 sequences in the sample, less than 20% are singletons; the top ten hold more than 9%. The CDR3 loop spans 15 amino acids. Germline V gene data show CDR1 as LGHDT and CDR2 as YNNKEL (reference sequence). The V and J ends lost 0 bases and 1 base respectively, with 8 bases between them. The chain uses TRBV3-1 and TRBJ2-3; D is undetermined. The sample consisted of PBMCs from blood, taken less than 13 days after vaccination. The clonotype was recovered from a middle-aged man who received an inactivated influenza vaccine. The CDR3 DNA reads as TGTGCCAGCAGCCAAGACGGGCTGGGCACAGATACGCAGTATTTT. Its protein product is CASSQDGLGTDTQYF.